The 31 T cell receptor beta chains reported below all come from one sample, sequenced in a study of cytomegalovirus exposure and HLA in healthy donors. PCR primers comprised 60 Vbeta and 13 Jbeta primers. TCRdb keeps only in-frame clones here, not all; method: immunoSEQ multiplex PCR. This table has around 140,000 clones, around 80% appearing once. The sequencing input was PBMCs. These receptor sequences come from a woman between 18 and 29 years old in good health and CMV-seronegative.

The chain couples TRBV4-2 to TRBJ1-1, with D uncertain. Trimming cost V 2 bases and J 3 bases, with 10 bases left between them. The CDR3 covers 14 residues. Germline CDR1 and CDR2: LGHNA and YNFKEQ. CDR3: CASSQSRDYTEAFF. DNA for the CDR3: TGTGCCAGCAGCCAATCTAGAGATTACACTGAAGCTTTCTTT.

This clone was counted a few times. The rearrangement joins TRBV5-1 to TRBJ1-1, with D tentatively TRBD1 (6 bases). CDR3 size: 14 residues. Deletions cut 1 base from V and 3 bases from J, with 10 bases between. The germline V gene encodes CDR1 SGHRS and CDR2 YFSETQ. The CDR3 here is CASSLRQEDTEAFF. The DNA for the CDR3 is TGCGCCAGCAGCTTGAGACAGGAGGACACTGAAGCTTTCTTT. The full variable domain, in which reference TRBV5-1 and TRBJ1-1 provide the parts outside the CDR3, is KAGVTQTPRYLIKTRGQQVTLSCSPISGHRSVSWYQQTPGQGLQFLFEYFSETQRNKGNFPGRFSGRQFSNSRSEMNVSTLELGDSALYLCASSLRQEDTEAFFGQGTRLTVV.

The CDR3 nucleotides read TGCGCCAGTGGACAGGGGAACTATGGCTACACCTTC. Translating it yields CASGQGNYGYTF. This chain joins TRBV5-1 and TRBJ1-2; 9 bases map to TRBD1. The CDR3 runs 12 residues. With V trimmed by 8 bases and J by 2 bases, 1 base remained unmatched. CDR1 and CDR2 (germline): SGHRS, YFSETQ.

This chain connects TRBV6-5 to TRBJ2-2; TRBD1 matches at 11 bases. CDR3 length equals 16 residues. CDR1 is MNHEY, CDR2 SVGAGI, per germline. V lost 0 bases to trimming and J lost 6 bases; unmatched junction nucleotides: 3. CDR3 sequence: CASSYSPGQGAGELFF. The CDR3 region has the DNA TGTGCCAGCAGTTACTCCCCGGGACAGGGGGCCGGGGAGCTGTTTTTT.

The genes are TRBV5-6 and TRBJ2-5; 7 bases map to TRBD1. The DNA end favors TRBJ2-7, so the J call may be wrong. Germline CDR1 is SGHDT and CDR2 is YYEEEE. This CDR3 has 14 amino acids. CDR3 nucleotide sequence: TGTGCCAGCAGTTATACAGGGGAGCGCAACGAGCAGTACTTC. This codes for CASSYTGERNEQYF.

V and J are TRBV2 and TRBJ1-1; D unclear. This CDR3 spans 14 amino acids. Trimming stripped 5 bases from V and 1 base from J, with 11 bases between. CDR1 and CDR2 (germline): SNHLY, FYNNEI. The CDR3 region is CASSKRAQNTEAFF. The CDR3 nucleotides read TGTGCCAGCAGTAAGAGGGCCCAGAACACTGAAGCTTTCTTT.

This clone was seen more than once but under ten times. The genes are TRBV5-4 and TRBJ1-4; 8 bases match TRBD1. This CDR3 contains 14 residues. V gave up 4 bases and J gave up 8 bases; unmatched junction bases: 7. Per the germline V gene, CDR1 is SGHNT and CDR2 is YYREEE (reference sequence). The CDR3 DNA sequence: TGTGCCAGCAGCCGTACAGGGGGTCGGGAAAAACTGTTTTTT. This sequence encodes CASSRTGGREKLFF.

The V gene is TRBV5-1, the J gene TRBJ1-1; no reliable D call. CDR3 length: 16 residues. CDR1 SGHRS and CDR2 YFSETQ come from the germline V gene. Trimming stripped 0 bases from V and 0 bases from J, with 12 bases between. This chain's CDR3 is CASSLAGSLMNTEAFF. Here the CDR3 DNA reads TGCGCCAGCAGCTTGGCAGGCAGCCTCATGAACACTGAAGCTTTCTTT. The full variable domain, with the rest looked up from reference TRBV5-1 and TRBJ1-1, is KAGVTQTPRYLIKTRGQQVTLSCSPISGHRSVSWYQQTPGQGLQFLFEYFSETQRNKGNFPGRFSGRQFSNSRSEMNVSTLELGDSALYLCASSLAGSLMNTEAFFGQGTRLTVV.

The V call is TRBV6-4, the J call TRBJ2-5, with no clear D. Trimming shortened V by 0 bases and J by 5 bases, and 4 bases separated the two germline ends. The CDR3 totals 12 residues. Germline V lookup: CDR1 MRHNA, CDR2 SNTAGT. The CDR3 nucleotides are TGTGCCAGCAGTGACTCGCGGGAGACCCAGTACTTC. This gives the protein CASSDSRETQYF.

This CDR3 reads CASSTGQHSNQPQHF. The CDR3 coding sequence is TGTGCCAGTAGTACCGGACAACATAGCAATCAGCCCCAGCATTTT. This chain uses TRBV19 with TRBJ1-5, with D perhaps matching TRBD1 (5 bases). Germline values: CDR1 LNHDA, CDR2 SQIVND (reference sequence). The CDR3 is 15 amino acids. Trimming left V 4 bases short and J 0 bases short, with 10 bases between.

DNA of the CDR3: TGTGCCAGCGTAAGGGGAGGGAATGCCGATACGCAGTATTTT. Its protein is CASVRGGNADTQYF. V usage is TRBV6-1 and J usage is TRBJ2-3; 7 bases fit TRBD2. V shed 8 bases and J 6 bases; nucleotides not matched to a gene: 11. The CDR3 runs 14 residues. CDR1 and CDR2 from the germline V gene are MNHNS and SASEGT.

This clone was found once. The rearrangement uses TRBV6-6 and TRBJ1-2; 7 bases agree with TRBD1. This CDR3 has 16 amino acids. Trimming took 1 base from V and 0 from J; bases not matched to a gene: 5. Germline V lookup: CDR1 MNHNY, CDR2 SVGAGI (reference sequence). CDR3 nucleotide sequence: TGTGCCAGCAGTTACTTACAGGGGAGAGCTAACTATGGCTACACCTTC. This codes for CASSYLQGRANYGYTF.

V usage is TRBV18 and J usage is TRBJ1-4, with D perhaps TRBD1 (6 bases). The CDR3 is 14 residues long. Per the germline V gene, CDR1 is KGHSH and CDR2 is LQKENI. With 4 bases removed from V and 6 bases from J, the gap between germline ends came to 12 bases. CDR3: CASSQGTQDEKLFF. CDR3 DNA: TGTGCCAGCTCACAGGGGACACAAGATGAAAAACTGTTTTTT.

The sample holds a few counts of this clone. CDR3 bases: TGTGCCAGCACCCTAAGGGGGTCAAGGCATGAGCAGTTCTTC. It yields the protein CASTLRGSRHEQFF. The rearrangement links TRBV27 to TRBJ2-1; a possible D gene is TRBD1 (6 bases). V gave up 7 bases and J gave up 8 bases, with 18 bases separating them. The CDR3 totals 14 residues. The germline CDR1 and CDR2 sequences are MNHEY and SMNVEV (reference sequence).

The chain employs TRBV5-4 and TRBJ1-2, with 8 bases identical to TRBD1. This CDR3 has 15 residues. V lost 3 bases to trimming and J lost 5 bases; unmatched junction nucleotides: 9. Germline V gene data show CDR1 as SGHNT and CDR2 as YYREEE (reference sequence). The CDR3 DNA follows: TGTGCCAGCAGCTCGTCGGACAGGGCCCCATATGGCTACACCTTC. Translation: CASSSSDRAPYGYTF.

This clone was observed a few times. The chain recombines TRBV5-1 with TRBJ2-3, with D tentatively TRBD2 (6 bases). CDR3 length equals 15 residues. V was clipped by 3 bases and J by 0 bases, with 11 bases between them. Germline V CDR1 and CDR2: SGHRS, YFSETQ. The CDR3 sequence: CASSSPGTSTDTQYF. The CDR3 DNA is TGCGCCAGCAGCTCCCCCGGGACTAGCACAGATACGCAGTATTTT.

The gene calls are TRBV7-9 and TRBJ2-3, with TRBD2 identical over 10 bases. The trim removed 1 base at V and 5 bases at J, leaving 3 bases unmatched. Germline CDR1 and CDR2: SEHNR and FQNEAQ (reference sequence). CDR3 size: 15 residues. The CDR3 loop is CASSLELAGVDTQYF. The CDR3 DNA reads as TGTGCCAGCAGCTTAGAGCTAGCGGGAGTAGATACGCAGTATTTT.

The chain employs TRBV11-1 and TRBJ2-5, with D possibly being TRBD1 (7 bases). The V gene's germline CDR1 is SGHAT and CDR2 FQDESV (reference sequence). V was trimmed by 5 bases and J by 4 bases, leaving 17 bases between them. The CDR3 extends over 15 amino acids. The CDR3 here is CASSPETGRGETQYF. The CDR3 nucleotides read TGTGCCAGCAGCCCGGAGACAGGGCGGGGAGAGACCCAGTACTTC.

The count of this clone is one. The genes are TRBV6-1 and TRBJ2-3, with 11 bases matching TRBD2. The CDR3 extends over 16 amino acids. V was pared by 2 bases and J by 4 bases, with 5 bases of the junction left unmatched. The V gene's germline CDR1 is MNHNS and CDR2 SASEGT. The CDR3 DNA is TGTGCCAGCAGTGAAACCCTAGCGGGAGGTTCAGATACGCAGTATTTT. Translation gives CASSETLAGGSDTQYF.

Here the CDR3 DNA reads TGTGCCAGCAGAGCGGACGAGAACACTGAAGCTTTCTTT. As protein: CASRADENTEAFF. The rearrangement uses TRBV11-1 and TRBJ1-1; no clear D gene. Trimming left V 6 bases short and J 1 base short, with 9 bases between. The CDR3 contains 13 residues. CDR1 and CDR2 from the germline V gene are SGHAT and FQDESV (reference sequence).

The chain combines TRBV19 with TRBJ2-1, with 11 bases matching TRBD1. The germline V gene encodes CDR1 LNHDA and CDR2 SQIVND (reference sequence). The V and J ends lost 5 bases and 7 bases, in that order; junction bases with no gene match: 10. The CDR3 has 16 residues. This CDR3 reads CASSSLRDRGINEQFF. The CDR3 DNA reads TGTGCCAGTAGTTCTCTAAGGGACAGGGGGATAAATGAGCAGTTCTTC.

This clone was counted a few times. The chain joins TRBV5-4 to TRBJ2-1; 7 nucleotides line up with TRBD2. CDR1 SGHNT and CDR2 YYREEE come from the germline V gene (reference sequence). The CDR3 runs to 15 residues. Trimming at V came to 7 bases and at J to 1 base, leaving 8 bases not matched to a gene. The chain's CDR3 is CASSRLAVSYNEQFF. The CDR3 DNA follows: TGTGCCAGCTCTCGCCTAGCGGTATCCTACAATGAGCAGTTCTTC.

The rearrangement joins TRBV4-1 to TRBJ1-2, with a weak D call TRBD1 (5 bases). The germline V gene encodes CDR1 MGHRA and CDR2 YSYEKL. CDR3 size: 17 residues. The germline V and J ends were trimmed by 3 bases and 1 base, with 18 bases remaining between them. The CDR3 spells CASSHSLDSADNYGYTF. DNA of the CDR3: TGCGCCAGCAGCCATAGCCTAGACAGTGCTGATAACTATGGCTACACCTTC.

The chain links TRBV2 to TRBJ2-2; D ambiguous. This CDR3 region has 13 residues. V shed 5 bases and J shed 4 bases, with 8 bases lying between them. Germline loops: CDR1 SNHLY, CDR2 FYNNEI. The CDR3 DNA is TGTGCCAGCAGTCCCATGCGCACCGGGGAGCTGTTTTTT. Translated: CASSPMRTGELFF.

This sequence joins TRBV29-1 and TRBJ2-1, with a possible D match to TRBD2 (5 bases). The CDR3 is 15 residues long. Germline assignment: CDR1 SQVTM and CDR2 ANQGSEA. The V end lost 6 bases, the J end lost 0 bases, and 15 bases lay between the germline ends. CDR3 protein: CSVVERTRSYNEQFF. Here the CDR3 DNA reads TGCAGCGTGGTGGAGCGGACCCGCTCCTACAATGAGCAGTTCTTC.

The gene calls are TRBV4-2 and TRBJ2-5; 10 nucleotides agree with TRBD2. The CDR3 has 18 amino acids. V was clipped by 0 bases and J by 2 bases; unmatched bases: 9. Looked up from germline, CDR1 is LGHNA and CDR2 is YNFKEQ. CDR3 nucleotides: TGTGCCAGCAGCCAAGACTTCCTACTAGCGGGATATCAAGAGACCCAGTACTTC. Protein product: CASSQDFLLAGYQETQYF.

The chain links TRBV29-1 to TRBJ1-2, with TRBD1 matching 7 bases. The CDR3 loop spans 12 amino acids. The germline CDR1 and CDR2 sequences are SQVTM and ANQGSEA. Germline trimming cut 2 bases from V and 8 bases from J; bases unmatched to any gene: 5. CDR3 amino acids: CSVEIAGGGYTF. As DNA, the CDR3 is TGCAGCGTTGAAATCGCAGGGGGAGGCTACACCTTC.

This clone came up a few times. The chain combines TRBV29-1 with TRBJ1-2; no definite D call. The CDR3 spans 13 residues. In germline, CDR1 is SQVTM, CDR2 ANQGSEA. Trimming took off 1 base at V and 6 bases at J, with 12 bases between the two ends. CDR3 protein: CSVEVALRDGYTF. CDR3 sequence (DNA): TGCAGCGTTGAAGTTGCTTTGCGGGATGGCTACACCTTC. The complete variable domain, with remaining parts taken from reference TRBV29-1 and TRBJ1-2, reads SAVISQKPSRDICQRGTSLTIQCQVDSQVTMMFWYRQQPGQSLTLIATANQGSEATYESGFVIDKFPISRPNLTFSTLTVSNMSPEDSSIYLCSVEVALRDGYTFGSGTRLTVV.

This sequence joins TRBV7-9 and TRBJ1-3; 7 nucleotides agree with TRBD1. V gave up 5 bases and J gave up 0 bases; unmatched junction bases: 4. The CDR3 is made up of 15 amino acids. Germline CDR1 is SEHNR and CDR2 is FQNEAQ (reference sequence). CDR3 loop: CASSRDRSSGNTIYF. CDR3 nucleotides: TGTGCCAGCAGCCGGGACAGATCCTCTGGAAACACCATATATTTT.

As DNA, the CDR3 is TGTGCCAGCAGCTTAAGGCTGGCGGATAATGAAAAACTGTTTTTT. It is translated as CASSLRLADNEKLFF. This chain connects TRBV7-9 to TRBJ1-4; D not certain. The CDR3 loop spans 15 amino acids. Germline V gives CDR1 SEHNR, CDR2 FQNEAQ (reference sequence). V lost 2 bases to trimming and J lost 4 bases, with 11 bases between them.

The chain has TRBV4-1 and TRBJ1-1; D unclear. The V gene's germline CDR1 is MGHRA and CDR2 YSYEKL. The CDR3 totals 15 residues. The V end lost 0 bases, the J end lost 0 bases, and 8 bases lay between the germline ends. CDR3 region: CASSQEAQVNTEAFF. As DNA, the CDR3 is TGCGCCAGCAGCCAAGAGGCCCAGGTGAACACTGAAGCTTTCTTT.